Following are 13 T cell receptor beta chains from one sample sequenced in a study of blood T cell repertoires in COVID-19. Sequenced by immunoSEQ multiplex PCR; TCRdb stores in-frame clones only, minus some. The sample records about 440,000 clones, around 88% being singletons. Sequencing was carried out using peripheral blood. The source is a woman under 40 with acute or convalescent COVID-19.

The chain recombines TRBV4-1 with TRBJ1-1, with D possibly being TRBD1 (5 bases). The V and J ends lost 4 bases and 0 bases respectively, with 12 bases between them. Germline lookup yields CDR1 MGHRA and CDR2 YSYEKL. The CDR3 has 15 amino acids. As DNA, the CDR3 is TGCGCCAGCAGCCCCTCGGAGGGGATGAACACTGAAGCTTTCTTT. Translation gives CASSPSEGMNTEAFF.

The chain couples TRBV30 to TRBJ2-1; D remains unclear. There are 13 residues in the CDR3. With 1 base removed from V and 0 bases from J, the gap between germline ends came to 4 bases. Looked up from germline, CDR1 is GTSNPN and CDR2 is SVGIG (reference sequence). The CDR3 DNA sequence: TGTGCCTGGAGTGGGGCCTCCTACAATGAGCAGTTCTTC. As protein: CAWSGASYNEQFF.

The chain recombines TRBV4-1 with TRBJ1-2, with 10 positions matching TRBD1. The germline V gene has CDR1 MGHRA and CDR2 YSYEKL. The V gene end was trimmed by 4 bases and the J gene end by 7 bases; junction bases not matched to a gene: 6. The CDR3 loop spans 14 amino acids. CDR3 sequence: CASSPRDRGSGYTF. CDR3 DNA sequence: TGCGCCAGCAGCCCTCGGGACAGGGGTAGTGGCTACACCTTC.

The chain is built from TRBV6-5 and TRBJ1-2; D may be TRBD1 (6 bases). The CDR3 extends over 15 amino acids. Germline CDR1 MNHEY, CDR2 SVGAGI. V was cut by 2 bases and J by 8 bases, with 18 bases left in between. The CDR3 region is CASSYSPDSLGGYTF. In DNA, the CDR3 is TGTGCCAGCAGTTACAGCCCGGACAGCCTAGGGGGCTACACCTTC.

This clone was recorded many times. The genes are TRBV5-5 and TRBJ1-2; 10 bases fit TRBD1. The CDR3 runs 15 residues. J gave up 5 bases and V 2 bases, and 6 bases lay outside the gene matches. Germline V gene lookup returns CDR1 SGHKS and CDR2 YYEKEE (reference sequence). The CDR3 loop is CASSFIVGQGYGYTF. The CDR3 region has the DNA TGTGCCAGCAGCTTCATCGTGGGACAGGGGTATGGCTACACCTTC.

This clone was detected a few times. The CDR3 region is CASSPRSGTGELFF. Here the CDR3 DNA reads TGTGCCAGCAGCCCTAGATCTGGGACCGGGGAGCTGTTTTTT. The chain joins TRBV9 to TRBJ2-2; D not certain. This CDR3 is 14 amino acids long. Per the germline V gene, CDR1 is SGDLS and CDR2 is YYNGEE. Trimming stripped 4 bases from V and 5 bases from J, with 12 bases between.

V gene TRBV7-9 combines with J gene TRBJ1-2, with 7 bases that match TRBD1. Trimming at V came to 2 bases and at J to 6 bases, leaving 9 bases not matched to a gene. Germline V gene sequence: CDR1 SEHNR, CDR2 FQNEAQ (reference sequence). CDR3 size: 15 residues. The CDR3 DNA follows: TGTGCCAGCAGCTTAATCGGAGGGGGCGCCCATGGCTACACCTTC. This gives the protein CASSLIGGGAHGYTF.

This sequence joins TRBV27 and TRBJ2-6; possibly TRBD1 for D (5 bases). The CDR3 has 14 residues. Germline values: CDR1 MNHEY, CDR2 SMNVEV (reference sequence). Trimming cost V 5 bases and J 4 bases, with 9 bases left between them. The DNA of the CDR3 is TGTGCCAGCAGTCAGGGTCCCGGGGCCAACGTCCTGACTTTC. It codes for CASSQGPGANVLTF. Based on the CDR3 plus reference TRBV27 and TRBJ2-6, the full variable domain is EAQVTQNPRYLITVTGKKLTVTCSQNMNHEYMSWYRQDPGLGLRQIYYSMNVEVTDKGDVPEGYKVSRKEKRNFPLILESPSPNQTSLYFCASSQGPGANVLTFGAGSRLTVL.

This clone was found a few times. This sequence joins TRBV29-1 and TRBJ1-1, with 7 bases aligning to TRBD1. Trimming cost V 5 bases and J 7 bases; bases outside gene matches: 10. Per germline, CDR1 SQVTM and CDR2 ANQGSEA. The CDR3 is 13 residues long. For the CDR3, the DNA is TGCAGCGTTAAACAGGGGCTAGAAGGTGAAGCTTTCTTT. This codes for CSVKQGLEGEAFF.

The V and J genes are TRBV19 and TRBJ1-2; D call uncertain. The CDR3 length is 13 residues. The ends were cut back, 4 bases at V and 7 bases at J, with 13 bases in the middle. In germline, CDR1 is LNHDA, CDR2 SQIVND (reference sequence). The CDR3 region has the DNA TGTGCCAGTAGTAGAGCCCAGGTGGGTGGCTACACCTTC. This encodes CASSRAQVGGYTF.

The chain links TRBV9 to TRBJ2-1; D may be TRBD1 (5 bases). The CDR3 covers 14 residues. The germline V gene encodes CDR1 SGDLS and CDR2 YYNGEE. V lost 2 bases to trimming and J lost 8 bases, with 14 bases between them. CDR3 protein: CASSVNQGSDEQFF. The CDR3 region has the DNA TGTGCCAGCAGCGTTAACCAGGGATCGGATGAGCAGTTCTTC.

This chain connects TRBV10-3 to TRBJ2-5; 8 bases are shared with TRBD2. Per the germline V gene, CDR1 is ENHRY and CDR2 is SYGVKD. Trimming cost V 7 bases and J 5 bases; bases outside gene matches: 15. The CDR3 is made up of 16 amino acids. The CDR3 DNA is TGTGCCATCACTTCGGGCCCGGGACTAGGGCCGGAGACCCAGTACTTC. Its protein product is CAITSGPGLGPETQYF.

V is TRBV10-3 and J is TRBJ1-2; the D gene is possibly TRBD1 (5 bases). Trimming removed 4 bases from V and 6 bases from J, with 12 bases in between. This CDR3 spans 13 amino acids. The germline CDR1 and CDR2 sequences are ENHRY and SYGVKD. The CDR3 DNA sequence: TGTGCCATCAGTGGCGGCCCGGGGGATGGCTACACCTTC. Translated: CAISGGPGDGYTF.